This T cell receptor (beta chain) was profiled in a study of blood T cell repertoires in COVID-19. Looking at the study overall: Sites across the United States, Italy and Spain contributed samples from acute and convalescent COVID-19.

The germline V gene encodes CDR1 SGHAT and CDR2 FQNNGV. The CDR3 length is 15 residues. V was clipped by 3 bases and J by 1 base; unmatched bases: 3. The table came from immunoSEQ multiplex PCR; TCRdb's copy has only in-frame clones and leaves some out. The sample has 250,000 to 300,000 clones; about nine tenths are singletons. Self-reported history from a screening survey and questionnaire set each donor's cohort. This clonotype originated in a woman aged 40 to 55 who had recovered from COVID-19. The specimen sequenced was PBMCs or T cells enriched from blood (not recorded which). The chain joins TRBV11-2 to TRBJ2-7; 10 nucleotides line up with TRBD2. The CDR3 spells CASSFQTSGSYEQYF. DNA of the CDR3: TGTGCCAGCAGCTTTCAGACTAGCGGGTCCTACGAGCAGTACTTC.